This T cell receptor (beta chain) comes out of a study of neurological immune-mediated disorders. Study information: The multiple sclerosis group of approximately 35 included 31 relapsing-remitting and 3 secondary progressive patients. Study results and limitations: Association of the multiple sclerosis repertoire cluster with clinical or MRI features was not observed for any feature. There were no CDR3 amino acid sequences shared by expanded clones across subjects, a result suggesting private repertoires in all groups. Among 34 multiple sclerosis patients, phylogenetic grouping put the repertoires of 18 into a single related-CDR3 cluster, a possible signature.

This clonotype has ten or more counts. Its antigen is unidentified. V lost 5 bases and J 1 base, leaving 8 bases between the germline ends. Per germline, CDR1 SEHNR and CDR2 FQNEAQ (reference sequence). CDR3 length: 13 residues. One entry per CDR3 protein, called by TCRdb with MiXCR from the 5' RACE reads. The repertoire holds about 52,000 distinct CDR3 sequences, with about 3.8% as singletons. The source of this sequence is a man aged 55 to 70 with multiple sclerosis. Material: PBMCs. V is TRBV7-9 and J is TRBJ1-2; the D gene is possibly TRBD1 (6 bases). This CDR3 is CASSPDSNYGYTF. Written as DNA, the CDR3 is TGTGCCAGCAGCCCGGACAGTAACTATGGCTACACCTTC. The variable domain in full, with the rest retrieved from reference TRBV7-9 and TRBJ1-2, is DTGVSQNPRHKITKRGQNVTFRCDPISEHNRLYWYRQTLGQGPEFLTYFQNEAQLEKSRLLSDRFSAERPKGSFSTLEIQRTEQGDSAMYLCASSPDSNYGYTFGSGTRLTVV.